This T cell receptor beta chain was documented in a study of cytomegalovirus exposure and HLA in healthy donors. Overall study results and limits: Earlier results showed most TCR beta V segments being productive about 87% or about 30% of the time. Fewer N-insertions (relative to the roughly 700-donor mean) were reportedly seen in an Asian-associated ancestry cluster in a later analysis. The study labeled 170 or so TCR beta chains cytomegalovirus-associated.

Comment on this clone: The antigen is undetermined.

Primers for the PCR totalled 60 Vbeta and 13 Jbeta. Sequencing used immunoSEQ multiplex PCR; TCRdb keeps in-frame clones, though not all of them. The table shows some 120,000 clones, with about 10% occurring only once. The CDR3 has 16 residues. J gave up 2 bases and V 0 bases, and 7 bases lay outside the gene matches. Germline V CDR1 and CDR2: MNHEY, SVGAGI. The receptor's source is a woman aged 18-29 years in good health and CMV-seropositive. What was sequenced was PBMCs. The chain employs TRBV6-5 and TRBJ2-7, with TRBD2 matching over 7 bases. Here the CDR3 DNA reads TGTGCCAGCAGTTACTCCCTAAGCGGGACCCCCTACGAGCAGTACTTC. Protein sequence: CASSYSLSGTPYEQYF.